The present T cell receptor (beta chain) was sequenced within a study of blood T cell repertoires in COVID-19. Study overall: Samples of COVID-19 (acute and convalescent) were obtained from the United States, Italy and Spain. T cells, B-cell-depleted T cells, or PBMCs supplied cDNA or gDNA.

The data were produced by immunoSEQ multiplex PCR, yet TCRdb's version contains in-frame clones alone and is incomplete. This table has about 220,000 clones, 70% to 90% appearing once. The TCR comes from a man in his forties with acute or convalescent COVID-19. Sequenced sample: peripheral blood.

CDR3 region: CASSPWTGLYEQYF. The DNA of the CDR3 is TGTGCCAGCAGCCCATGGACAGGGTTGTACGAGCAGTACTTC. The chain uses TRBV3-1 (or the pseudogene TRBV3-2) and TRBJ2-7; 8 bases agree with TRBD1. CDR3 length equals 14 residues. Germline CDR1 LGHDT, CDR2 YNNKEL (reference sequence). Trimming at V came to 4 bases and at J to 4 bases, leaving 6 bases not matched to a gene.